The 26 T cell receptor beta chains listed next were all sequenced from one sample in a study of blood T cells in healthy people across ages. The second PCR ran roughly 6 to 11 cycles with a sample-barcoded 5' primer and J-beta primers. MiXCR was run by TCRdb on the 5' RACE reads, yielding one entry per CDR3 protein. The table has over 1,500,000 distinct CDR3 sequences, around 50% seen once. What was sequenced was blood. All receptors come from a woman aged 40-49 years in good health.

The table lists this clonotype with a count of one. The junction differs from germline at one of its ends, possibly a read error. J is TRBJ2-7 and V is TRBV27; the D gene is possibly TRBD2 (6 bases). The CDR3 is 15 residues long. CDR1 is MNHEY, CDR2 SMNVEV, per germline (reference sequence). The CDR3 here is CASSLFGQGGYKQYF. CDR3 coding DNA: TGTGCCAGCAGCTTATTCGGGCAGGGAGGCTACAAGCAGTACTTC.

The chain combines TRBV24-1 with TRBJ2-3; D is ambiguous. Per germline, CDR1 KGHDR and CDR2 SFDVKD. V lost 7 bases to trimming and J lost 2 bases, with 9 bases between them. This CDR3 is 13 amino acids long. CDR3 nucleotides: TGTGCCACCAGCAGTGCAAACACAGATACGCAGTATTTT. It yields the protein CATSSANTDTQYF.

This clonotype has more than one count but fewer than ten. The rearrangement joins TRBV12-3 or TRBV12-4 to TRBJ2-3, with D perhaps given as TRBD1 or TRBD2 (5 bases each). Between the trimmed V and J ends, which lost 6 bases and 2 bases, there was a span of 12 bases. The CDR3 sequence is 14 residues long. The CDR3 region is CASRVRESTDTQYF. For the CDR3, the DNA is TGTGCCAGCAGGGTCAGGGAGTCCACAGATACGCAGTATTTT.

This clonotype was counted ten times or more. The chain couples TRBV4-1 to TRBJ2-5; D ambiguous. The CDR3 consists of 15 residues. The V and J ends lost 0 bases and 3 bases respectively, with 11 bases between them. CDR1 MGHRA and CDR2 YSYEKL come from the germline V gene. In DNA, the CDR3 is TGCGCCAGCAGCCAAGAGGCCGTCCCTGAAGAGACCCAGTACTTC. It is translated as CASSQEAVPEETQYF.

The chain employs TRBV7-2 and TRBJ1-6, with 7 bases aligning to TRBD1. CDR1 is SGHTA and CDR2 is FQGNSA in the germline V gene. This CDR3 has 15 residues. V lost 3 bases to trimming and J lost 6 bases; unmatched junction nucleotides: 5. Here the CDR3 reads CASSLRTGSNSPLHF. CDR3 nucleotides: TGTGCCAGCAGCTTGAGGACAGGTTCTAATTCACCCCTCCACTTT.

This clonotype appeared a few times. The chain carries TRBV28 and TRBJ2-1; weak D call: TRBD2 (6 bases). This CDR3 is 14 amino acids long. V was cut by 5 bases and J by 8 bases, with 16 bases left in between. The germline gives CDR1 MDHEN, CDR2 SYDVKM. For the CDR3, the DNA is TGTGCCAGCAGTCCCAACGCCGGGGGATATGAGCAGTTCTTC. Amino acids: CASSPNAGGYEQFF.

The chain is built from TRBV4-2 and TRBJ2-7; D may be TRBD1 (6 bases). V dropped 0 bases and J dropped 6 bases, with 12 bases sitting between them. This CDR3 is built from 14 residues. Germline V gene sequence: CDR1 LGHNA, CDR2 YNFKEQ. DNA of the CDR3: TGTGCCAGCAGCCAAGAGGGGGCGACGGTCGAGCAGTACTTC. Protein sequence: CASSQEGATVEQYF.

The rearrangement links TRBV5-1 to TRBJ2-5, with 12 nucleotides matching TRBD2. This CDR3 is built from 15 residues. V shed 3 bases, J shed 5 bases, and the junction held 5 bases outside the gene matches. Germline CDR1 is SGHRS and CDR2 is YFSETQ. In DNA, the CDR3 is TGCGCCAGCAGCTCTGGACTAGCGGGGATGGAGACCCAGTACTTC. Its translation is CASSSGLAGMETQYF.

The V and J genes are TRBV7-9 and TRBJ1-1; D not resolved. The germline V and J ends were trimmed by 3 bases and 7 bases, with 12 bases remaining between them. From germline, CDR1 is SEHNR and CDR2 FQNEAQ (reference sequence). This CDR3 spans 13 amino acids. The CDR3 nucleotides read TGTGCCAGCAGCTTCGCCCCGAATGGTGAAGCTTTCTTT. Its translation is CASSFAPNGEAFF.

The CDR3 region is CASTSTLTGWLNEQFF. CDR3 bases: TGTGCCAGCACCTCAACCCTTACAGGGTGGTTGAATGAGCAGTTCTTC. The V and J genes are TRBV6-2 or TRBV6-3 and TRBJ2-1; maybe TRBD1 (6 bases). The CDR3 covers 16 residues. Germline CDR1 MNHEY, CDR2 SVGEGT. V lost 7 bases and J lost 7, with 23 bases in between.

This clonotype was picked up many times. The CDR3 sequence is CASSFGGGDYNEQFF. In nucleotides, the CDR3 is TGTGCCAGCAGTTTCGGCGGGGGTGATTACAATGAGCAGTTCTTC. The chain couples TRBV12-3 or TRBV12-4 to TRBJ2-1, with 7 bases lining up with TRBD2. The CDR3 consists of 15 residues. J was trimmed by 4 bases and V by 3 bases; bases with no gene match: 6.

V usage is TRBV7-2 and J usage is TRBJ2-3; TRBD2 is a possible D gene (7 bases). The germline V and J ends were trimmed by 1 base and 5 bases, with 13 bases remaining between them. CDR1 is SGHTA, CDR2 FQGNSA, per germline. CDR3 length equals 15 residues. CDR3 sequence (DNA): TGTGCCAGCAGCTTAGTCGGGGGGCCTCTAGATACGCAGTATTTT. Protein sequence: CASSLVGGPLDTQYF.

In this sample, this clonotype turned up a few times. The genes are TRBV20-1 and TRBJ2-7, with 8 bases lining up with TRBD1. The V segment lost 0 bases and the J segment 1 base; nucleotides outside the gene matches: 5. The CDR3 has 15 residues. The germline gives CDR1 DFQATT, CDR2 SNEGSKA (reference sequence). The CDR3 protein is CSARDSGQGSYEQYF. CDR3 nucleotides: TGCAGTGCTAGAGATTCAGGACAGGGATCCTACGAGCAGTACTTC.

J is TRBJ1-2 and V is TRBV20-1; tentatively, D is TRBD1 (5 bases). The CDR3 is 12 residues long. CDR1 DFQATT and CDR2 SNEGSKA come from the germline V gene (reference sequence). V shed 4 bases and J shed 4 bases, with 10 bases lying between them. The CDR3 region is CSATPGTYGYTF. CDR3 nucleotides: TGCAGTGCTACACCAGGGACCTATGGCTACACCTTC.

V usage is TRBV4-1 and J usage is TRBJ2-1; 10 bases line up with TRBD2. The germline V gene has CDR1 MGHRA and CDR2 YSYEKL. There are 17 residues in the CDR3. J lost 8 bases, V lost 0 bases, and 10 bases had no gene match. The CDR3 sequence is CASSQEPPSGGEDEQFF. The CDR3, as DNA: TGCGCCAGCAGCCAAGAACCGCCTAGCGGGGGCGAGGATGAGCAGTTCTTC.

This chain joins TRBV20-1 and TRBJ1-5; D is ambiguous. Trimming removed 3 bases at V and 2 bases at J, with 11 bases between. This CDR3 has 14 residues. The germline gives CDR1 DFQATT, CDR2 SNEGSKA (reference sequence). DNA for the CDR3: TGCAGTGCTAGGATGGTAGTAGGCAATCAGCCCCAGCATTTT. Translating gives CSARMVVGNQPQHF.

This clonotype was counted between two and nine times. The chain recombines TRBV21-1 with TRBJ2-5; the table gives TRBD1 as D, unverified against the DNA. TRBV21-1 is assigned pseudogene status. This CDR3 contains 14 residues. CDR3 DNA sequence: TGTGCCAGCAGGGGGACAGGGGTGTGGGAGACCCAGTACTTC. It translates to CASRGTGVWETQYF.

This chain uses TRBV5-1 with TRBJ2-3; the D gene is possibly TRBD2 (5 bases). The germline V gene encodes CDR1 SGHRS and CDR2 YFSETQ. Deletions cut 0 bases from V and 6 bases from J, with 14 bases between. The CDR3 is made up of 15 amino acids. The CDR3 loop reads CASSLGDYDRDTQYF. The DNA of the CDR3 is TGCGCCAGCAGCTTGGGTGACTATGATCGGGATACGCAGTATTTT.

This clonotype occurred a few times. V gene TRBV7-2 combines with J gene TRBJ1-2; the D is unclear. The germline CDR1 and CDR2 sequences are SGHTA and FQGNSA. The CDR3 loop spans 15 amino acids. V gave up 1 base and J gave up 8 bases, with 17 bases separating them. In DNA form, the CDR3 reads TGTGCCAGCAGCTTAGAGGCAGGTCCATTGAGAGGCTACACCTTC. Amino acids: CASSLEAGPLRGYTF. Full variable domain (remainder filled in from reference TRBV7-2 and TRBJ1-2): GAGVSQSPSNKVTEKGKDVELRCDPISGHTALYWYRQSLGQGLEFLIYFQGNSAPDKSGLPSDRFSAERTGGSVSTLTIQRTQQEDSAVYLCASSLEAGPLRGYTFGSGTRLTVV.

The CDR3 loop reads CATSDLGTSGRETQYF. The CDR3 coding sequence is TGTGCCACCAGTGACTTGGGGACTAGCGGGCGGGAGACCCAGTACTTC. The V call is TRBV24-1, the J call TRBJ2-5, with 12 bases aligning to TRBD2. The CDR3 has 16 residues. Germline V gives CDR1 KGHDR, CDR2 SFDVKD. Trimming removed 4 bases from V and 5 bases from J; junction bases left unmatched: 7.

In this sample, this clonotype turned up a few times. The rearrangement joins TRBV10-3 to TRBJ2-1; 13 bases fit TRBD2. CDR3 length: 16 residues. Germline CDR1 ENHRY, CDR2 SYGVKD. After removal of 6 bases from V and 8 bases from J, the junction contained 10 bases not matched to a gene. The CDR3 loop is CAIRDTSGGARDEQFF. CDR3 in DNA: TGTGCCATCAGAGATACTAGCGGGGGGGCCAGGGATGAGCAGTTCTTC.

This chain joins TRBV19 and TRBJ2-3; D is unresolved. V lost 3 bases and J 2 bases, leaving 6 bases between the germline ends. The CDR3 runs to 13 residues. Germline V CDR1 and CDR2: LNHDA, SQIVND (reference sequence). This chain's CDR3 is CASSIWVTDTQYF. CDR3 DNA: TGTGCCAGTAGTATCTGGGTCACAGATACGCAGTATTTT. Together with reference TRBV19 and TRBJ2-3, the CDR3 gives the full variable domain: DGGITQSPKYLFRKEGQNVTLSCEQNLNHDAMYWYRQDPGQGLRLIYYSQIVNDFQKGDIAEGYSVSREKKESFPLTVTSAQKNPTAFYLCASSIWVTDTQYFGPGTRLTVL.

The rearrangement links TRBV20-1 to TRBJ2-4; 10 bases fit TRBD1. Germline lookup yields CDR1 DFQATT and CDR2 SNEGSKA (reference sequence). The trim removed 1 base at V and 0 bases at J, leaving 9 bases unmatched. The CDR3 spans 18 residues. The CDR3 bases are TGCAGTGCTAGAGTTCTATGGGACAGGGGAATAGCCAAAAACATTCAGTACTTC. Protein product: CSARVLWDRGIAKNIQYF.

The chain carries TRBV15 and TRBJ2-1; D may match TRBD1 or TRBD2 (6 bases each). CDR1 is LNHNV, CDR2 YYDKDF, per germline (reference sequence). The CDR3 is 18 amino acids. With 0 bases removed from V and 1 base from J, the gap between germline ends came to 16 bases. In DNA form, the CDR3 reads TGTGCCACCAGCAGAGATCGGGGGCTACCCCCGTCCTACAATGAGCAGTTCTTC. Its translation is CATSRDRGLPPSYNEQFF.

This clonotype was detected only a few times. The CDR3 loop reads CASETALPYEQYF. The CDR3 DNA reads as TGTGCCTCGGAGACAGCCCTACCCTACGAGCAGTACTTC. The chain joins TRBV28 to TRBJ2-7, with D possibly matching TRBD1 (5 bases). Deletions cut 11 bases from V and 2 bases from J, with 16 bases between. The CDR3 is made up of 13 amino acids. Germline CDR1 is MDHEN and CDR2 is SYDVKM.

The genes are TRBV3-1 and TRBJ1-4; unclear D gene. This CDR3 region has 12 residues. Germline V lookup: CDR1 LGHDT, CDR2 YNNKEL (reference sequence). V lost 6 bases and J 10 bases, leaving 12 bases between the germline ends. Here the CDR3 reads CASRLNWGKLFF. CDR3 DNA sequence: TGTGCCAGCAGACTCAACTGGGGAAAACTGTTTTTT. Variable domain in full (rest from reference TRBV3-1 and TRBJ1-4): DTAVSQTPKYLVTQMGNDKSIKCEQNLGHDTMYWYKQDSKKFLKIMFSYNNKELIINETVPNRFSPKSPDKAHLNLHINSLELGDSAVYFCASRLNWGKLFFGSGTQLSVL.